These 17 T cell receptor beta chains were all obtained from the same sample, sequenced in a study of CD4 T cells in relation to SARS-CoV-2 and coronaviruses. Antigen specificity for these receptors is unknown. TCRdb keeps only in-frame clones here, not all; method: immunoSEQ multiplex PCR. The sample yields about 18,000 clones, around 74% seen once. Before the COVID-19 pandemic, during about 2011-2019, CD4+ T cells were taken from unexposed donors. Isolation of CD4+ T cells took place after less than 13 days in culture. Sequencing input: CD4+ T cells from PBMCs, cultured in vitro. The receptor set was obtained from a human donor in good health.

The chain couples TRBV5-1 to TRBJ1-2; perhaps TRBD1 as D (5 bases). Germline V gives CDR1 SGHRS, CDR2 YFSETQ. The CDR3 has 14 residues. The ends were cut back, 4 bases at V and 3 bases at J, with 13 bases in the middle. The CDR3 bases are TGCGCCAGCAGCCCGGACATTGGAGACTATGGCTACACCTTC. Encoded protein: CASSPDIGDYGYTF. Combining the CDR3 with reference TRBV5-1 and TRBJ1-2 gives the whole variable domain KAGVTQTPRYLIKTRGQQVTLSCSPISGHRSVSWYQQTPGQGLQFLFEYFSETQRNKGNFPGRFSGRQFSNSRSEMNVSTLELGDSALYLCASSPDIGDYGYTFGSGTRLTVV.

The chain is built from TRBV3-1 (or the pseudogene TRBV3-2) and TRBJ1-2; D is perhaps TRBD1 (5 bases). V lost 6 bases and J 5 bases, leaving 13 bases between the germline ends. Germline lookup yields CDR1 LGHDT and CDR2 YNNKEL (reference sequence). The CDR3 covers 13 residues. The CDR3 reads CASRGPGLYGYTF. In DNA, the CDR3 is TGTGCCAGCAGGGGGCCGGGACTTTATGGCTACACCTTC.

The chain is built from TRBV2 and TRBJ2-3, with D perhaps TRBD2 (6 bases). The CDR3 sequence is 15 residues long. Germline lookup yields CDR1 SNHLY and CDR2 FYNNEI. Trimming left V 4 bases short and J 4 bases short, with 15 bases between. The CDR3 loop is CASSGAGGAADTQYF. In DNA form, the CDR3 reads TGTGCCAGCAGTGGGGCCGGGGGTGCGGCAGATACGCAGTATTTT.

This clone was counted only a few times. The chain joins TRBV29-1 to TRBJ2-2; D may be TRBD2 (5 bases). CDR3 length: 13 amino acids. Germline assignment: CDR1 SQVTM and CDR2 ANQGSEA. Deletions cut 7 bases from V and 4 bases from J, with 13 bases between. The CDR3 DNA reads TGCAGCGCCCCGCTAGCCCGCACCGGGGAGCTGTTTTTT. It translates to CSAPLARTGELFF.

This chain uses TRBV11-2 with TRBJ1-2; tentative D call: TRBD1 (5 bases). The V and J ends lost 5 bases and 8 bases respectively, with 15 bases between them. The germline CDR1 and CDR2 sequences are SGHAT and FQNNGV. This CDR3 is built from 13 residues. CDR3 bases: TGTGCCAGCAGCCGTCCTTACAGGCGGGGCTACACCTTC. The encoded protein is CASSRPYRRGYTF.

CDR3 residues: CASSVDCTYSNQPQHF. CDR3 nucleotides: TGTGCCAGCAGCGTGGATTGTACCTATAGCAATCAGCCCCAGCATTTT. The chain uses TRBV9 and TRBJ1-5, with no clear D. Germline CDR1 SGDLS, CDR2 YYNGEE. The CDR3 runs 16 residues. Trimming left V 2 bases short and J 0 bases short, with 12 bases between.

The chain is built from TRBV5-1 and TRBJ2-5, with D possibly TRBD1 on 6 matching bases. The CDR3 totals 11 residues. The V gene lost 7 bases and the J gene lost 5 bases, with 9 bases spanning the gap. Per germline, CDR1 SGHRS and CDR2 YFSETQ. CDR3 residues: CASLGGETQYF. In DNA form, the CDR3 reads TGCGCCAGCCTAGGGGGTGAGACCCAGTACTTC.

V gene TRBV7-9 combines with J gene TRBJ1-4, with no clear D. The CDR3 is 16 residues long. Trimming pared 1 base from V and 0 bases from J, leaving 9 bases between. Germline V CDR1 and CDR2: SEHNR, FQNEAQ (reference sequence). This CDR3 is CASSLGQPATNEKLFF. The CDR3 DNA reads TGTGCCAGCAGCTTAGGGCAGCCTGCAACTAATGAAAAACTGTTTTTT. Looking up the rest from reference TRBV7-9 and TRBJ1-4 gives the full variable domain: DTGVSQNPRHKITKRGQNVTFRCDPISEHNRLYWYRQTLGQGPEFLTYFQNEAQLEKSRLLSDRFSAERPKGSFSTLEIQRTEQGDSAMYLCASSLGQPATNEKLFFGSGTQLSVL.

The CDR3 DNA sequence: TGCGCCAGCAGCTTGGTAGGGGGAGCCGGCACAGATACGCAGTATTTT. It yields the protein CASSLVGGAGTDTQYF. This chain connects TRBV5-1 to TRBJ2-3; a possible D gene is TRBD1 (6 bases). The CDR3 length is 16 residues. V was clipped by 0 bases and J by 1 base, with 12 bases between them. Germline CDR1 and CDR2: SGHRS and YFSETQ. Based on the CDR3 plus reference TRBV5-1 and TRBJ2-3, the full variable domain is KAGVTQTPRYLIKTRGQQVTLSCSPISGHRSVSWYQQTPGQGLQFLFEYFSETQRNKGNFPGRFSGRQFSNSRSEMNVSTLELGDSALYLCASSLVGGAGTDTQYFGPGTRLTVL.

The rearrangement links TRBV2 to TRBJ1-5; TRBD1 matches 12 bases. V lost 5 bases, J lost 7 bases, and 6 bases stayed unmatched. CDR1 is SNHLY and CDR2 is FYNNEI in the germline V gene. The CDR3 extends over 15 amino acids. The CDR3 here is CASSKGQGASQPQHF. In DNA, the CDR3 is TGTGCCAGCAGTAAGGGACAGGGGGCTAGCCAGCCCCAGCATTTT.

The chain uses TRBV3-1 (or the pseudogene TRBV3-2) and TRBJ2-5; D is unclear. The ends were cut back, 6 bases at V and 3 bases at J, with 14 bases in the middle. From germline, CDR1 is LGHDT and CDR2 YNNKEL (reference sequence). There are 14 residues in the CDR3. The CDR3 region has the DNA TGTGCCAGCAGTTCTATATACAGCGAAGAGACCCAGTACTTC. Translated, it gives CASSSIYSEETQYF.

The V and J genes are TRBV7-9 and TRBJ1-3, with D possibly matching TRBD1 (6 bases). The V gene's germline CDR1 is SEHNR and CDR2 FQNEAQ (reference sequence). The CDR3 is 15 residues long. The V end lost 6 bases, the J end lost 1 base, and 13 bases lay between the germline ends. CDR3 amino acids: CASRPRTVSGNTIYF. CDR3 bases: TGTGCCAGCAGACCGCGGACAGTTTCTGGAAACACCATATATTTT.

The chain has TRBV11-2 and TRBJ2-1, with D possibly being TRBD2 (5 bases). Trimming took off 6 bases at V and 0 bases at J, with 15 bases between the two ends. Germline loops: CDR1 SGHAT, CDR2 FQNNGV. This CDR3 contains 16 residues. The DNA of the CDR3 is TGTGCCAGCAGTTTAAGGCTAGGGAGCTCCTACAATGAGCAGTTCTTC. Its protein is CASSLRLGSSYNEQFF.

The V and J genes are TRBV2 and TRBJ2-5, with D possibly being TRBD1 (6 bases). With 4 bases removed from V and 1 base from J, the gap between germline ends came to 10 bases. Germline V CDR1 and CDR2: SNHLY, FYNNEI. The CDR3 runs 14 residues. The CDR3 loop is CASSVDRTQETQYF. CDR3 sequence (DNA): TGTGCCAGCAGTGTCGACAGGACCCAAGAGACCCAGTACTTC.

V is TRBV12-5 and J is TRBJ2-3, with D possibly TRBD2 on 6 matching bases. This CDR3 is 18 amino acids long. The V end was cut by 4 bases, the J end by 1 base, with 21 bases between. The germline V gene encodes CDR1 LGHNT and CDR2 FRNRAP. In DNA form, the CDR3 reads TGTGCTAGTGGTTGGTTGCGGGGAGTTCTCATCGGCACAGATACGCAGTATTTT. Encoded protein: CASGWLRGVLIGTDTQYF.

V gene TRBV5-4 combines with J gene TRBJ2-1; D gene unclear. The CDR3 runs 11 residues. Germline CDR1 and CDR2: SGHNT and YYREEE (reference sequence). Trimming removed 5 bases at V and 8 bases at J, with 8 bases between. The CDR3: CASSLGYEQFF. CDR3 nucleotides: TGTGCCAGCAGTCTGGGCTATGAGCAGTTCTTC.

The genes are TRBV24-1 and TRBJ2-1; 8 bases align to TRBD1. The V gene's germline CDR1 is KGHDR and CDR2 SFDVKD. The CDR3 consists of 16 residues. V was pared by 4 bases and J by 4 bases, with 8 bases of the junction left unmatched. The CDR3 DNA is TGTGCCACCAGTGACCGACAGGGGTCACTTTACAATGAGCAGTTCTTC. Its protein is CATSDRQGSLYNEQFF.